The clone carrying this TCR beta chain was detected only a few times. Antigen: not known. This CDR3 comprises 12 residues. The germline V gene encodes CDR1 WNHNN and CDR2 SYGVQD (reference sequence). V was cut by 0 bases and J by 16 bases, with 10 bases left in between. This specimen comes from a study of cytomegalovirus exposure and HLA in healthy donors. Across the whole study: Inside one of the first data releases sat some 93 million unique TCRs taken from HLA-typed donors. Study observations and caveats: Altogether, 170 or so TCR beta chains were recorded as cytomegalovirus-associated. Earlier findings revealed that most TCR beta V segments proved productive either about 87% or about 30% of the time.

PCR employed 60 Vbeta and 13 Jbeta primers. Profiling relied on immunoSEQ multiplex PCR, and the TCRdb table lists in-frame clones only, not all of them. The sample includes fewer than 250,000 clones, about 72% of them seen just once. Though nominally healthy at sampling, donors likely had unrecorded immune exposures. This clonotype originated in a male donor in good health and CMV-seronegative. The chain combines TRBV10-1 with TRBJ1-6; possible D gene TRBD1, 6 bases. The sequencing sample was made of PBMCs. The CDR3 DNA reads as TGCGCCAGCAGTGAGTCCGGACAGACTCTCCACTTT. Protein sequence: CASSESGQTLHF.